The clone carrying this TCR beta chain was seen at least ten times. The record originates from a study of breast tumors, draining lymph nodes, adjacent tissues. Germline V gene sequence: CDR1 MNHEY, CDR2 SVGEGT. The V and J ends lost 2 bases and 3 bases respectively, with 13 bases between them. The length of the CDR3 is 15 residues. The lymph nodes were axillary draining lymph nodes from breast cancer patients. TCRdb redid the calling of the multiplex PCR reads with MiXCR, one entry per CDR3 protein. The sample has about 140,000 distinct CDR3 sequences, 32% seen once. V and J are TRBV6-2 or TRBV6-3 and TRBJ1-2; possible D gene TRBD1, 5 bases. The sequencing sample was made of axillary lymph node tissue. The TCR sequence derives from a female donor with breast cancer. Some clones in this sample may be carry-over from other donors' samples. The CDR3 is CASSYGTVSDYGYTF. The CDR3 DNA reads as TGTGCCAGCAGTTACGGGACCGTGTCGGACTATGGCTACACCTTC.